The sequence of this T cell receptor (beta chain) was determined in a study of blood T cell repertoires in COVID-19. Study at large: There were acute and convalescent COVID-19 samples, and they came from the United States, Italy and Spain. T cells, B-cell-depleted T cells, or PBMCs provided the cDNA or gDNA that served as material.

Original methodology: Estimation of nucleated cell counts was performed using reference gene primer amplification. Measured with immunoSEQ multiplex PCR; TCRdb has only the in-frame clones, and not every one. V, J and clone size are those of that table, while D and trimming were read from the DNA. The sample has about 250,000 clones, 88% seen once. This CDR3 spans 15 amino acids. Germline-derived CDR1 and CDR2 are MDHEN and SYDVKM. With 5 bases removed from V and 10 bases from J, the gap between germline ends came to 18 bases. Sequenced: PBMCs or T cells enriched from blood (not recorded which). The rearrangement links TRBV28 to TRBJ1-6; unclear D gene. This receptor was obtained from a woman aged 45-65 years who had recovered from COVID-19. This CDR3 is CASSPRTGRESPLHF. CDR3 nucleotide sequence: TGTGCCAGCAGTCCCCGGACCGGGAGAGAATCACCCCTCCACTTT.